The 8 T cell receptor beta chains listed next were all sequenced from one sample in a study of human T cells and chemical hapten exposure. Noted time point: healthy volunteer bleed at 6 weeks. The study extracted total RNA from unfractionated whole blood. TCRdb analysed the RACE reads with MiXCR anew, one entry per CDR3 protein. The table has roughly 80,000 distinct CDR3 sequences, 7% to 9.5% seen once. Sequencing was performed on whole blood. Receptors were obtained from a female donor in good health. Some clones in this sample may be carry-over from other donors' samples.

The chain carries TRBV9 and TRBJ1-1; weak D call: TRBD1 (6 bases). V lost 2 bases and J lost 4, with 21 bases in between. The CDR3 sequence is 17 residues long. Germline CDR1 SGDLS, CDR2 YYNGEE. This chain's CDR3 is CASSVSPEGGPGTEAFF. The CDR3 coding sequence is TGTGCCAGCAGCGTCTCCCCGGAGGGGGGTCCTGGCACTGAAGCTTTCTTT.

The table lists this clonotype with many counts. This chain connects TRBV7-2 to TRBJ2-1; D may be TRBD2 (6 bases). The CDR3 is 16 amino acids. Trimming took 2 bases from V and 8 from J, leaving 19 bases between them. Per the germline V gene, CDR1 is SGHTA and CDR2 is FQGNSA. Here the CDR3 reads CASSLFGSSPGDEQFF. CDR3 coding DNA: TGTGCCAGCAGCTTATTTGGGTCTAGCCCGGGGGATGAGCAGTTCTTC.

This clonotype appeared many times. The V gene is TRBV6-6, the J gene TRBJ1-1; a weak D match, TRBD1 (6 bases). Germline assignment: CDR1 MNHNY and CDR2 SVGAGI (reference sequence). There are 14 residues in the CDR3. V was trimmed by 2 bases and J by 6 bases, leaving 13 bases between them. CDR3 in DNA: TGTGCCAGCAGTTACACAGGGAAGGGGTCTGAAGCTTTCTTT. This codes for CASSYTGKGSEAFF.

The chain combines TRBV21-1 with TRBJ1-5. TRBV21-1 is tagged as a pseudogene. The CDR3 contains 15 residues. DNA for the CDR3: TGTGCCAGCAGCGTAAGCGGAGAGGACAATCAGCCCCAGCATTTT. Translated: CASSVSGEDNQPQHF.

Only a few counts were recorded for this clonotype. The chain recombines TRBV20-1 with TRBJ1-2; maybe TRBD1 (6 bases). V was shortened by 0 bases and J by 5 bases, with 13 bases between the two germline ends. This CDR3 is built from 14 residues. CDR1 DFQATT and CDR2 SNEGSKA come from the germline V gene (reference sequence). The CDR3 DNA follows: TGCAGTGCTAGAGATGGACGGACAGCATATGGCTACACCTTC. This encodes CSARDGRTAYGYTF.

This clonotype was found many times. This chain connects TRBV2 to TRBJ1-1; no reliable D call. V was cut by 5 bases and J by 7 bases, with 17 bases left in between. The CDR3 runs to 14 residues. The germline gives CDR1 SNHLY, CDR2 FYNNEI. CDR3 nucleotide sequence: TGTGCCAGCAGTCCCTCCCGTTTGGACCATGAAGCTTTCTTT. Amino acids: CASSPSRLDHEAFF.

The CDR3 spells CASSLDGTTSNTGELFF. CDR3 nucleotides: TGTGCCAGCAGTCTCGACGGGACAACTTCGAACACCGGGGAGCTGTTTTTT. The chain couples TRBV6-6 to TRBJ2-2; D may be TRBD1 (6 bases). Trimming removed 5 bases at V and 0 bases at J, with 16 bases between. This CDR3 region has 17 residues. Germline assignment: CDR1 MNHNY and CDR2 SVGAGI (reference sequence).

This clonotype was seen ten or more times. The chain links TRBV5-1 to TRBJ1-4, with 8 bases aligning to TRBD1. Germline lookup yields CDR1 SGHRS and CDR2 YFSETQ. V gave up 4 bases and J gave up 0 bases; unmatched junction bases: 5. The CDR3 runs to 16 residues. CDR3 region: CASSPDRAATNEKLFF. As DNA, the CDR3 is TGCGCCAGCAGCCCGGACAGGGCCGCAACTAATGAAAAACTGTTTTTT.